This T cell receptor beta chain comes out of a study of T cell repertoires in ileal Crohn's disease. Overall study results and limits: Mucosal expansions were suggested to be mainly CD8 T cells. Clonal expansions were more frequent in active smokers than non-smokers at surgery.

Eligibility required adulthood, ileal or ileocolonic Crohn's disease and indicated ileocolonic resection. Each sample's TCRB immunosequencing used around 470 nanograms of biopsy DNA. Using immunoSEQ multiplex PCR, the repertoire was profiled, and TCRdb retains in-frame clones only, with some absent. The sample contains 5,000 or so clones, approximately 82% of which appear only once. As to this clone: As yet, its antigen is unknown.

Sequencing was performed on ileal tissue. The receptor comes from an adult with Crohn's disease.

CDR3 region: CASSHPGSYEQYF. In DNA form, the CDR3 reads TGTGCCAGCAGCCACCCGGGATCCTACGAGCAGTACTTC. The rearrangement uses TRBV4-2 and TRBJ2-7, with D tentatively TRBD2 (5 bases). Germline assignment: CDR1 LGHNA and CDR2 YNFKEQ. V was shortened by 3 bases and J by 1 base, with 7 bases between the two germline ends. The CDR3 runs 13 residues.